The 31 T cell receptor beta chains below were found in one sample sequenced in a study of blood T cell repertoires in COVID-19. Assay used: immunoSEQ multiplex PCR; TCRdb lists only in-frame clones, some missing. The sample includes approximately 300,000 clones, about 83% seen only once; the top ten take roughly 1.6%. Sequenced material: peripheral blood. Every receptor here comes from a woman aged 45-59 years with acute or convalescent COVID-19.

This clone showed up just a few times. The chain couples TRBV4-1 to TRBJ2-1, with 14 bases matching TRBD2. Germline V lookup: CDR1 MGHRA, CDR2 YSYEKL. This CDR3 contains 15 residues. The junction had 7 bases not matched to a gene; V was cut back by 8 bases and J by 7 bases. This CDR3 is CASRRGLAGVNEQFF. In DNA form, the CDR3 reads TGCGCCAGCCGACGGGGACTAGCGGGAGTGAATGAGCAGTTCTTC.

This sequence joins TRBV7-9 and TRBJ1-2, with a possible D match to TRBD1 (6 bases). Trimming took 5 bases from V and 5 from J, leaving 15 bases between them. Germline loops: CDR1 SEHNR, CDR2 FQNEAQ (reference sequence). CDR3 length: 14 residues. CDR3 DNA sequence: TGTGCCAGCAGCGAACAGGGCGCTAGTTATGGCTACACCTTC. It encodes CASSEQGASYGYTF.

J is TRBJ2-5 and V is TRBV27, with D perhaps TRBD1 (6 bases). Trimming stripped 5 bases from V and 4 bases from J, with 14 bases between. This CDR3 is built from 14 residues. Germline loops: CDR1 MNHEY, CDR2 SMNVEV (reference sequence). The CDR3 DNA is TGTGCCAGCAGTACCTTTATAGGGGGAGAGACCCAGTACTTC. As protein: CASSTFIGGETQYF.

The chain recombines TRBV28 with TRBJ2-1, with D unclear. Germline V CDR1 and CDR2: MDHEN, SYDVKM. Trimming pared 6 bases from V and 4 bases from J, leaving 10 bases between. This CDR3 spans 13 amino acids. CDR3: CASRDGVYNEQFF. CDR3 coding DNA: TGTGCCAGCAGAGATGGAGTTTACAATGAGCAGTTCTTC.

The gene calls are TRBV1 and TRBJ2-1; the listed D gene, TRBD2, was not tested against the DNA. TRBV1 is tagged as a pseudogene. This CDR3 has 16 amino acids. The CDR3 is CTSSQEASRGDNEQFF. The CDR3 DNA reads TGCACCAGCAGCCAAGAAGCTAGCCGGGGTGACAATGAGCAGTTCTTC.

The CDR3 DNA follows: TGTGCCAGCAGTTCGGTGACTAGTTGGGAAGAGACCCAGTACTTC. This sequence encodes CASSSVTSWEETQYF. This sequence joins TRBV7-3 and TRBJ2-5; tentatively, D is TRBD2 (6 bases). Per germline, CDR1 SGHTA and CDR2 FQGTGA. With 6 bases removed from V and 3 bases from J, the gap between germline ends came to 17 bases. The CDR3 covers 15 residues.

This clone was observed a few times. The CDR3 protein is CASSLRPGKETQYF. CDR3 DNA: TGTGCCAGCAGCTTGAGGCCAGGGAAAGAGACCCAGTACTTC. The rearrangement joins TRBV5-4 to TRBJ2-5; perhaps TRBD1 as D (5 bases). The CDR3 spans 14 residues. CDR1 and CDR2 (germline): SGHNT, YYREEE (reference sequence). V lost 1 base and J 3 bases, leaving 10 bases between the germline ends.

The chain carries TRBV29-1 and TRBJ2-1; D not resolved. Germline V gene sequence: CDR1 SQVTM, CDR2 ANQGSEA. This CDR3 region has 12 residues. Trimming removed 0 bases from V and 8 bases from J, with 8 bases in between. This CDR3 reads CSVEDYQDEQFF. The CDR3 DNA sequence: TGCAGCGTTGAAGATTATCAGGATGAGCAGTTCTTC.

This sequence joins TRBV9 and TRBJ2-7; D may be TRBD2 (5 bases). V was pared by 3 bases and J by 0 bases, with 13 bases between. Per the germline V gene, CDR1 is SGDLS and CDR2 is YYNGEE. The CDR3 runs to 15 residues. This chain's CDR3 is CASSAVAHSSYEQYF. Written as DNA, the CDR3 is TGTGCCAGCAGCGCGGTAGCGCACAGCTCCTACGAGCAGTACTTC. Full variable domain (missing parts from reference TRBV9 and TRBJ2-7): DSGVTQTPKHLITATGQRVTLRCSPRSGDLSVYWYQQSLDQGLQFLIQYYNGEERAKGNILERFSAQQFPDLHSELNLSSLELGDSALYFCASSAVAHSSYEQYFGPGTRLTVT.

The chain carries TRBV5-1 and TRBJ1-1, with 9 nucleotides matching TRBD1. This CDR3 contains 17 residues. Germline assignment: CDR1 SGHRS and CDR2 YFSETQ. J gave up 0 bases and V 4 bases, and 10 bases lay outside the gene matches. CDR3 amino acids: CASSIDHRGQVNTEAFF. CDR3 nucleotides: TGCGCCAGCAGCATCGACCACAGGGGGCAGGTGAACACTGAAGCTTTCTTT.

The chain recombines TRBV19 with TRBJ2-3, with D possibly matching TRBD2 (5 bases). The CDR3 consists of 17 residues. Germline V gives CDR1 LNHDA, CDR2 SQIVND (reference sequence). V was shortened by 3 bases and J by 1 base, with 17 bases between the two germline ends. In DNA form, the CDR3 reads TGTGCCAGTAGTATCCCCGGAGGAGCGATACGCACAGATACGCAGTATTTT. The encoded protein is CASSIPGGAIRTDTQYF.

The chain links TRBV19 to TRBJ2-3; 12 bases agree with TRBD1. The CDR3 spans 16 residues. V lost 6 bases and J lost 6; bases outside the gene matches: 10. Germline lookup yields CDR1 LNHDA and CDR2 SQIVND (reference sequence). The CDR3 DNA sequence: TGTGCCAGTAGAACGACCGGGACAGGGGGCCGGGATACGCAGTATTTT. Protein sequence: CASRTTGTGGRDTQYF.

The chain combines TRBV9 with TRBJ2-5; TRBD1 matches at 9 bases. The germline V gene encodes CDR1 SGDLS and CDR2 YYNGEE. The CDR3 is made up of 15 amino acids. J lost 5 bases, V lost 0 bases, and 5 bases had no gene match. This CDR3 reads CASSVDSGQGETQYF. In DNA form, the CDR3 reads TGTGCCAGCAGCGTAGATTCAGGACAGGGGGAGACCCAGTACTTC.

The rearrangement links TRBV29-1 to TRBJ2-3, with a weak D call TRBD1 (5 bases). Germline values: CDR1 SQVTM, CDR2 ANQGSEA. The CDR3 contains 14 residues. Trimming removed 5 bases from V and 2 bases from J, with 14 bases in between. The CDR3 DNA reads TGCAGCGTTTCAGGGTCTCCTCTCACAGATACGCAGTATTTT. Amino acid sequence: CSVSGSPLTDTQYF.

This chain joins TRBV7-2 and TRBJ1-5; D is possibly TRBD1 (5 bases). Per the germline V gene, CDR1 is SGHTA and CDR2 is FQGNSA. The ends were cut back, 2 bases at V and 3 bases at J, with 8 bases in the middle. There are 14 residues in the CDR3. CDR3 bases: TGTGCCAGCAGCTTATGGGACTCCAATCAGCCCCAGCATTTT. This codes for CASSLWDSNQPQHF.

The chain combines TRBV2 with TRBJ2-2; 8 bases are shared with TRBD1. After removal of 6 bases from V and 1 base from J, the junction contained 4 bases not matched to a gene. CDR3 length: 15 residues. CDR1 is SNHLY and CDR2 is FYNNEI in the germline V gene. The CDR3 sequence: CASRGGQVNTGELFF. DNA of the CDR3: TGTGCCAGCAGGGGGGGACAGGTGAACACCGGGGAGCTGTTTTTT.

The genes are TRBV7-9 and TRBJ2-7, with 7 positions matching TRBD2. From germline, CDR1 is SEHNR and CDR2 FQNEAQ (reference sequence). J gave up 7 bases and V 5 bases, and 11 bases lay outside the gene matches. The CDR3 has 14 amino acids. CDR3 loop: CASSPPSGRFEQYF. CDR3 nucleotide sequence: TGTGCCAGCAGCCCGCCCTCCGGGAGGTTTGAGCAGTACTTC.

The CDR3 sequence: CASSQLYSSGVVASTDTQYF. The DNA for the CDR3 is TGTGCCAGCAGCCAACTCTATTCCTCAGGGGTTGTGGCTAGCACAGATACGCAGTATTTT. The chain employs TRBV4-2 and TRBJ2-3, with a weak D call TRBD1 (6 bases). V was pared by 2 bases and J by 0 bases, with 24 bases between. CDR1 LGHNA and CDR2 YNFKEQ come from the germline V gene. This CDR3 comprises 20 residues.

This chain links TRBV5-1 with TRBJ2-7; possible D gene TRBD2, 5 bases. CDR1 SGHRS and CDR2 YFSETQ come from the germline V gene. Deletions cut 3 bases from V and 6 bases from J, with 16 bases between. CDR3 length: 14 residues. CDR3 sequence: CASSSSEPEVEQYF. CDR3 bases: TGCGCCAGCAGCTCAAGTGAGCCGGAGGTCGAGCAGTACTTC.

V and J are TRBV6-1 and TRBJ1-5, with no clear D. V was pared by 1 base and J by 2 bases, with 15 bases between. This CDR3 spans 17 amino acids. Per the germline V gene, CDR1 is MNHNS and CDR2 is SASEGT. CDR3 protein: CASSEVASGWGNQPQHF. The CDR3 DNA is TGTGCCAGCAGTGAAGTAGCCTCCGGATGGGGCAATCAGCCCCAGCATTTT.

The chain has TRBV30 and TRBJ2-1; D gene ambiguous. Germline loops: CDR1 GTSNPN, CDR2 SVGIG (reference sequence). The CDR3 spans 16 residues. With 0 bases removed from V and 7 bases from J, the gap between germline ends came to 19 bases. CDR3 amino acids: CAWSVRLTIGTNEQFF. CDR3 nucleotides: TGTGCCTGGAGTGTACGACTCACGATAGGTACTAATGAGCAGTTCTTC.

V and J are TRBV19 and TRBJ2-2; TRBD1 aligns across 9 bases. V shed 7 bases, J shed 3 bases, and the junction held 6 bases outside the gene matches. The CDR3 length is 15 residues. CDR1 LNHDA and CDR2 SQIVND come from the germline V gene (reference sequence). The CDR3 is CASMPGQGYTGELFF. DNA of the CDR3: TGTGCCAGTATGCCGGGACAGGGTTACACCGGGGAGCTGTTTTTT.

This clone was observed a handful of times. CDR3 region: CASSSPSDSSHGYTF. In DNA form, the CDR3 reads TGTGCCAGCAGCTCCCCTAGCGACAGTTCTCATGGCTACACCTTC. The gene calls are TRBV5-4 and TRBJ1-2; D perhaps matches TRBD1 (5 bases). CDR1 is SGHNT and CDR2 is YYREEE in the germline V gene (reference sequence). Trimming shortened V by 3 bases and J by 6 bases, and 18 bases separated the two germline ends. There are 15 residues in the CDR3.

This clone was found once. The V call is TRBV9, the J call TRBJ1-6; D call uncertain. V lost 1 base and J lost 4, with 6 bases in between. Germline assignment: CDR1 SGDLS and CDR2 YYNGEE. The CDR3 consists of 14 residues. The CDR3 protein is CASSVLVYNSPLHF. The CDR3, as DNA: TGTGCCAGCAGCGTACTTGTATATAATTCACCCCTCCACTTT.

The chain uses TRBV7-9 and TRBJ2-7; 9 bases agree with TRBD1. The V segment lost 4 bases and the J segment 5 bases; nucleotides outside the gene matches: 6. The CDR3 is made up of 14 amino acids. In germline, CDR1 is SEHNR, CDR2 FQNEAQ (reference sequence). CDR3 in amino acids: CASSSLQGAHEQYF. CDR3 nucleotides: TGTGCCAGCAGCTCGTTACAGGGGGCCCACGAGCAGTACTTC.

The rearrangement links TRBV14 to TRBJ1-4; maybe TRBD1 (5 bases). Trimming took 4 bases from V and 8 from J, leaving 11 bases between them. This CDR3 is 13 amino acids long. Germline V CDR1 and CDR2: SGHDN, FVKESK. CDR3 amino acids: CASSRGEGEKLFF. The CDR3 region has the DNA TGTGCCAGCAGCCGAGGGGAGGGCGAAAAACTGTTTTTT.

This sequence joins TRBV4-2 and TRBJ2-7; the match to TRBD2 covers 10 bases. V trimming: 0 bases; J trimming: 3 bases; junction bases outside the gene matches: 5. The CDR3 extends over 16 amino acids. CDR1 is LGHNA, CDR2 YNFKEQ, per germline. Here the CDR3 reads CASSQEGVAGGYEQYF. The CDR3 coding sequence is TGTGCCAGCAGCCAAGAGGGGGTAGCGGGAGGCTACGAGCAGTACTTC.

The chain combines TRBV7-3 with TRBJ1-1; the D is unclear. V dropped 1 base and J dropped 0 bases, with 15 bases sitting between them. Germline lookup yields CDR1 SGHTA and CDR2 FQGTGA. This CDR3 comprises 17 residues. DNA for the CDR3: TGTGCCAGCAGCTTAATTCGGGGTCAGGCGATGAACACTGAAGCTTTCTTT. Translated, it gives CASSLIRGQAMNTEAFF.

The chain carries TRBV2 and TRBJ1-5; 8 bases align to TRBD1. The CDR3 is 15 residues long. The trim removed 4 bases at V and 1 base at J, leaving 3 bases unmatched. Germline V CDR1 and CDR2: SNHLY, FYNNEI. CDR3 sequence reads: CASSGQGASNQPQHF. The CDR3, as DNA: TGTGCCAGCAGTGGTCAGGGGGCGAGCAATCAGCCCCAGCATTTT.

The chain joins TRBV2 to TRBJ1-6, with 11 bases that match TRBD1. This CDR3 has 14 amino acids. Germline-derived CDR1 and CDR2 are SNHLY and FYNNEI. The V segment lost 3 bases and the J segment 10 bases; nucleotides outside the gene matches: 2. Here the CDR3 reads CASSEDRGHSPLHF. CDR3 DNA: TGTGCCAGCAGTGAGGACAGGGGGCACTCACCCCTCCACTTT.

The rearrangement joins TRBV7-3 to TRBJ2-1; D is possibly TRBD1 (6 bases). The CDR3 runs 15 residues. Germline loops: CDR1 SGHTA, CDR2 FQGTGA. V lost 8 bases, J lost 0 bases, and 14 bases lay in between. The DNA of the CDR3 is TGTGCCAGCGCGACTATAGGGGGCTCCTACAATGAGCAGTTCTTC. Translated, it gives CASATIGGSYNEQFF.